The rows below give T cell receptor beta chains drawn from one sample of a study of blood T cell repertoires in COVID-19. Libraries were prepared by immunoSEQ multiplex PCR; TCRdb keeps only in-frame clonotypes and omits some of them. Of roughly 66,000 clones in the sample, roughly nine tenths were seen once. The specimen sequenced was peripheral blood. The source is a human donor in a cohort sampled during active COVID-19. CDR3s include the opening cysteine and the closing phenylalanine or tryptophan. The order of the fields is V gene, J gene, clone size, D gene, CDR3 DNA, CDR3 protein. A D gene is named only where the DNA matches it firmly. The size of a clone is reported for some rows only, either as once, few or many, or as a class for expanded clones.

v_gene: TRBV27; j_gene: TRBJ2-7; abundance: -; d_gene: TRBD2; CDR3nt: TGTGCCAGCAGTTTGCTAGCGGGTCGATACGAGCAGTACTTC; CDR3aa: CASSLLAGRYEQYF
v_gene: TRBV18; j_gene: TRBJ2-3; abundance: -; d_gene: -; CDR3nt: TGTGCCAGCTCACCACAAACAGGTAGCACAGATACGCAGTATTTT; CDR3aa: CASSPQTGSTDTQYF
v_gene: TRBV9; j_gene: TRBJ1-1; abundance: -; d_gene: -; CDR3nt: TGTGCCAGCAGCGTATCACCACAGGGCGTGAACACTGAAGCTTTCTTT; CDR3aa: CASSVSPQGVNTEAFF
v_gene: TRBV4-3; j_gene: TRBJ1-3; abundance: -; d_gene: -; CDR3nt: TGCGCCAGCAGCCATACGACGGCGGCTGGAAACACCATATATTTT; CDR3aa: CASSHTTAAGNTIYF
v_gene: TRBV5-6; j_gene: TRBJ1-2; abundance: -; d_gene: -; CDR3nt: TGTGCCAGCAACCAACTGGCAGGGGACTATGGCTACACCTTC; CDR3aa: CASNQLAGDYGYTF
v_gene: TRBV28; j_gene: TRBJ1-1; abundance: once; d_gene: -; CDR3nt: TGTGCCAGCAGCGAAGAATCCCCTACGGGCACTGAAGCTTTCTTT; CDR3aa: CASSEESPTGTEAFF
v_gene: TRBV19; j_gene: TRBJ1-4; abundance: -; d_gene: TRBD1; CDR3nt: TGTGCCAGTAGTATGTGGGAGGCGACAGGGAATGAAAAACTGTTTTTT; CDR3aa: CASSMWEATGNEKLFF
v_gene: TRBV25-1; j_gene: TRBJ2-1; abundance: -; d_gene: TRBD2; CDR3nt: TGTGCCTCGGGACTAGGCCCCTACAATGAGCAGTTCTTC; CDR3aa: CASGLGPYNEQFF
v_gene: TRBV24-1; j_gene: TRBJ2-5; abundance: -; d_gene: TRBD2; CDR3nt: TGTGCCACCAGTGATTCCGAGACTAGCGACCAAGAGACCCAGTACTTC; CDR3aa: CATSDSETSDQETQYF
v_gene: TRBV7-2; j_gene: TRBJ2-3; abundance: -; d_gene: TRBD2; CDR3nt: TGTGCCAGCAGCCCCGCCGGACTAGCGGGAGGAGATACGCAGTATTTT; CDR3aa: CASSPAGLAGGDTQYF
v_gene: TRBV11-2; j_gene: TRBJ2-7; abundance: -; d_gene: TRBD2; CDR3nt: TGTGCCAGCAGCTTAGAGAGCGGGAGGGGAGAGCAGTACTTC; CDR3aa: CASSLESGRGEQYF
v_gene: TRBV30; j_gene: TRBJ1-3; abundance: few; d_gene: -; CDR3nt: TGTGCCTGGAGTACGGGGAGCTCTGGAAACACCATATATTTT; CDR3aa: CAWSTGSSGNTIYF
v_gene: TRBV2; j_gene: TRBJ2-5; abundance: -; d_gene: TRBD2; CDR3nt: TGTGCCAGCAGTGAAGCAGCGGGAGATCGGGAGACCCAGTACTTC; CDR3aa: CASSEAAGDRETQYF
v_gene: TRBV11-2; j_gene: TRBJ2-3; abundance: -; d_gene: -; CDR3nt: TGTGCCAGCAGCTTTTTATTTCGCACAGATACGCAGTATTTT; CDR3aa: CASSFLFRTDTQYF
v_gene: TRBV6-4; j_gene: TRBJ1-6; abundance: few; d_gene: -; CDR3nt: TGTGCCAGCTCTGAGGAGTTGAATTCACCCCTCCACTTT; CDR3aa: CASSEELNSPLHF
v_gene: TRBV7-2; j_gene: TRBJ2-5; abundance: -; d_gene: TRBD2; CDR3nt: TGTGCCAGCAGCCGGGGGACTAGCCGACTCCAAGAGACCCAGTACTTC; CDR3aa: CASSRGTSRLQETQYF
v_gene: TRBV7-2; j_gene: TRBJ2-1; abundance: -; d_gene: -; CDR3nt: TGTGCCAGCAGCTTAGCGGGGAGCTCCTACAATGAGCAGTTCTTC; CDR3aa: CASSLAGSSYNEQFF
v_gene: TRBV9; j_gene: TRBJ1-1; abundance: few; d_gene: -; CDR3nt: TGTGCCAGCAGCGTAGGGACAGTTGAGAACACTGAAGCTTTCTTT; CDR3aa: CASSVGTVENTEAFF
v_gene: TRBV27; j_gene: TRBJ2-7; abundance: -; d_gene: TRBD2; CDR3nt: TGTGCCAGCAGGACTAGCGGGCGGTCCTACGAGCAGTACTTC; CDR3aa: CASRTSGRSYEQYF
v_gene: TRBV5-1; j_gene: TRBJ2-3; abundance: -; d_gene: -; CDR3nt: TGCGCCAGCAGCTTGTCAGGTCAAGATACGCAGTATTTT; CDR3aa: CASSLSGQDTQYF
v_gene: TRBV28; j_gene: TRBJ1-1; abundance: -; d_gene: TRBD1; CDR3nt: TGTGCCAGTACAGACAGGGCCTCAGCTTTCTTT; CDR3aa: CASTDRASAFF
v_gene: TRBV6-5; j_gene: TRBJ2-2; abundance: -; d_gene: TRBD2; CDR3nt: TGTGCCAGCGTCACTAGCGGGAACACCGGGGAGCTGTTTTTT; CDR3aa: CASVTSGNTGELFF
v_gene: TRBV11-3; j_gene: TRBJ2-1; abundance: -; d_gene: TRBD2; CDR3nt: TGTGCCAGCAGCTTAGGGACTAGCGGTTACAATGAGCAGTTCTTC; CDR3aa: CASSLGTSGYNEQFF
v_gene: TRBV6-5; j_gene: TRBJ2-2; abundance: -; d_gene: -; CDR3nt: TGTGCCAGCAGACAGATTAATACCGGGGAGCTGTTTTTT; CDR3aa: CASRQINTGELFF
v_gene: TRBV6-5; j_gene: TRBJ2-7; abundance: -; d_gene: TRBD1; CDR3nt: TGTGCCAGCAGAAAGGGACAGGGCTCCTACGAGCAGTACTTC; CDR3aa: CASRKGQGSYEQYF
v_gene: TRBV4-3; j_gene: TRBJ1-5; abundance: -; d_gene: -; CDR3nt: TGCGCCAGCAGCCAAGAACATAGCGCTTTCGCCGGCAATCAGCCCCAGCATTTT; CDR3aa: CASSQEHSAFAGNQPQHF
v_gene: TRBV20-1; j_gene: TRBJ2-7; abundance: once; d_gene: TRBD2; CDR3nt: TGCAGTGCTAGTCGACTAGCGGGGCGATACGAGCAGTACTTC; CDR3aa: CSASRLAGRYEQYF
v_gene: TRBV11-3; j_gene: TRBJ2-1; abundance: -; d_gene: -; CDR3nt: TGTGCCAGCAGCTTAGGAGCGAATGAGCAGTTCTTC; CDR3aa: CASSLGANEQFF
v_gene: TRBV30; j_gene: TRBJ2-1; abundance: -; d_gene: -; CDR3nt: TGTGCCTGGACGCAGGGCTACTACAATGAGCAGTTCTTC; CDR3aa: CAWTQGYYNEQFF